This T cell receptor beta chain was observed in a study of blood T cell repertoires in COVID-19. The V gene end was trimmed by 3 bases and the J gene end by 5 bases; junction bases not matched to a gene: 6. Germline CDR1 reads LGHNA; CDR2 reads YNFKEQ. The CDR3 has 15 residues. The table came from immunoSEQ multiplex PCR; TCRdb's copy has only in-frame clones and leaves some out. The sample lists over 100,000 clones, over 80% occurring once. The receptor was isolated from a woman in her seventies with acute or convalescent COVID-19. The chain carries TRBV4-2 and TRBJ2-5; 10 nucleotides agree with TRBD2. The sequenced sample consisted of peripheral blood. In nucleotides, the CDR3 is TGTGCCAGCAGCCAGGCCAGCGGGGGGGCGGAGACCCAGTACTTC. Translation: CASSQASGGAETQYF.